The clone carrying this TCR beta chain was seen a few times. Its antigen remains unidentified. One end of the junction does not line up with germline, which may come from a read error. This record comes from a study of T-cell memory formation after mild COVID-19. Turning to the study itself: TCR clusters mostly belonged to single donors. Study-wide results and caveats: Confirmation was lacking for SARS-CoV-2 specificity of second-wave clones that peaked on day 37. For contracting clones, CD4+ ones sat mainly in CM and EM, CD8+ in EMRA. CD4/CD8 balance held among clones contracting day 15 to 85, and later expanders leaned CD4+.

Via MiXCR, TCRdb re-called the 5' RACE reads, giving one row per CDR3 protein. The sample shows roughly 200,000 distinct CDR3 sequences, about 20% of them seen only once. Germline CDR1 reads MNHEY; CDR2 reads SMNVEV (reference sequence). The length of the CDR3 is 16 residues. J is TRBJ2-1 and V is TRBV27; TRBD2 agrees at 7 bases. The sequenced sample was PBMCs or a T cell subset sorted from them (not recorded which). The clonotype was recovered from an adult woman who had mild COVID-19 (a few samples of this study predate the infection). Cell type and time point are not known. CDR3 DNA: TGTGCCAGCAGTGGGGCGACTAGCTACTCCCACAATGAGCAGTTCTTC. Its translation: CASSGATSYSHNEQFF.